Shown below are 26 T cell receptor beta chains from a single sample sequenced in a study of response to subunit inactivated influenza vaccine. TCRdb analysed the RT-PCR reads with MiXCR anew, one entry per CDR3 protein. Of hundreds of thousands of distinct CDR3 sequences detected, over 9% appear once; the ten largest clones hold 9.5% to 11%. The data also belong to a second study, concerning T cells expressing NK-cell markers. That investigation notes: With UMIs, 5'RACE template switching was used to make TCR beta cDNA.

The material sequenced was PBMCs from blood, taken on the day of vaccination. The source of these receptors is a man in his forties or fifties who received an inactivated influenza vaccine.

This sequence joins TRBV28 and TRBJ2-7; 7 bases are a match to TRBD1. The CDR3 contains 17 residues. Germline trimming cut 4 bases from V and 4 bases from J; bases unmatched to any gene: 16. Germline-derived CDR1 and CDR2 are MDHEN and SYDVKM. In DNA, the CDR3 is TGTGCCAGCAGTTCCGGGACAGTATTCCCCGTTGAATACGAGCAGTACTTC. Its translation is CASSSGTVFPVEYEQYF.

This clonotype turned up a few times. The genes are TRBV28 and TRBJ2-7; no clear D. Deletions cut 3 bases from V and 0 bases from J, with 12 bases between. This CDR3 comprises 15 residues. The germline V gene encodes CDR1 MDHEN and CDR2 SYDVKM. This CDR3 reads CASSFSLNLSYEQYF. The CDR3 coding sequence is TGTGCCAGCAGTTTCAGTCTAAACCTCTCCTACGAGCAGTACTTC.

The CDR3 loop is CASSEGSYTDTQYF. As DNA, the CDR3 is TGCGCCAGCAGTGAGGGGAGTTACACAGATACGCAGTATTTT. The chain combines TRBV10-1 with TRBJ2-3; perhaps TRBD2 as D (5 bases). Germline values: CDR1 WNHNN, CDR2 SYGVQD (reference sequence). Trimming took off 2 bases at V and 2 bases at J, with 8 bases between the two ends. The CDR3 spans 14 residues.

This clonotype appeared many times. The J gene is TRBJ1-1, the V gene TRBV20-1; weak D call: TRBD1 (6 bases). V dropped 5 bases and J dropped 5 bases, with 18 bases sitting between them. Germline assignment: CDR1 DFQATT and CDR2 SNEGSKA (reference sequence). The length of the CDR3 is 14 residues. The CDR3 coding sequence is TGCAGTGCTCGCCGAGGGGGGACGTCAACTGAAGCTTTCTTT. This translates into CSARRGGTSTEAFF.

The chain joins TRBV9 to TRBJ2-2, with D perhaps given as TRBD1 or TRBD2 (5 bases each). Germline V lookup: CDR1 SGDLS, CDR2 YYNGEE. Trimming removed 1 base at V and 0 bases at J, with 10 bases between. This CDR3 contains 16 residues. The CDR3 loop reads CASSVSMGANTGELFF. The CDR3 nucleotides read TGTGCCAGCAGCGTATCGATGGGGGCGAACACCGGGGAGCTGTTTTTT.

This chain uses TRBV2 with TRBJ1-6; unclear D gene. The CDR3 contains 14 residues. V dropped 6 bases and J dropped 8 bases, with 14 bases sitting between them. CDR1 and CDR2 from the germline V gene are SNHLY and FYNNEI. CDR3 in amino acids: CASSANHGDSPLHF. The CDR3 DNA is TGTGCCAGCAGCGCGAACCACGGGGATTCACCCCTCCACTTT.

This clonotype was seen ten or more times. The CDR3 sequence is CASSLGQWNEQFF. As DNA, the CDR3 is TGTGCCAGCAGCTTAGGGCAGTGGAATGAGCAGTTCTTC. The chain joins TRBV7-9 to TRBJ2-1; D is unclear. Germline V gives CDR1 SEHNR, CDR2 FQNEAQ (reference sequence). Trimming removed 1 base from V and 7 bases from J, with 8 bases in between. There are 13 residues in the CDR3.

V gene TRBV14 combines with J gene TRBJ2-7; D is unclear. Germline V gene sequence: CDR1 SGHDN, CDR2 FVKESK. Trimming cost V 1 base and J 3 bases, with 7 bases left between them. The CDR3 contains 13 residues. This CDR3 reads CASSQGVFYEQYF. The DNA of the CDR3 is TGTGCCAGCAGCCAAGGGGTTTTCTACGAGCAGTACTTC. The full variable domain, in which reference TRBV14 and TRBJ2-7 provide the parts outside the CDR3, is EAGVTQFPSHSVIEKGQTVTLRCDPISGHDNLYWYRRVMGKEIKFLLHFVKESKQDESGMPNNRFLAERTGGTYSTLKVQPAELEDSGVYFCASSQGVFYEQYFGPGTRLTVT.

The chain couples TRBV2 to TRBJ2-4; perhaps TRBD2 as D (5 bases). The CDR3 is 12 amino acids. Trimming removed 1 base from V and 15 bases from J, with 13 bases in between. Germline CDR1 SNHLY, CDR2 FYNNEI. For the CDR3, the DNA is TGTGCCAGCAGTGAAGGGGAGAGCTCTCGGTACTTC. Translated, it gives CASSEGESSRYF.

The chain joins TRBV9 to TRBJ2-2; 8 nucleotides match TRBD1. The CDR3 has 15 residues. With 3 bases clipped from V and 5 bases from J, the junction kept 6 bases outside the gene matches. Germline V lookup: CDR1 SGDLS, CDR2 YYNGEE. The CDR3 sequence: CASSAEDRETGELFF. The CDR3 DNA reads as TGTGCCAGCAGCGCGGAGGACAGGGAGACCGGGGAGCTGTTTTTT.

Ten or more counts support this clonotype. The rearrangement uses TRBV6-5 and TRBJ1-2; the match to TRBD1 covers 9 bases. The J segment lost 6 bases and the V segment lost 2 bases, leaving 4 bases of the junction unmatched. CDR1 MNHEY and CDR2 SVGAGI come from the germline V gene. This CDR3 is built from 14 residues. The CDR3 DNA is TGTGCCAGCAGTTACGGGGGACAGGGTAATGGCTACACCTTC. Its protein product is CASSYGGQGNGYTF.

This clonotype was seen only a few times. The V call is TRBV29-1, the J call TRBJ2-1, with D perhaps assigned TRBD1 or TRBD2 (6 bases each). The CDR3 extends over 12 amino acids. The V gene lost 6 bases and the J gene lost 10 bases, with 16 bases spanning the gap. From germline, CDR1 is SQVTM and CDR2 ANQGSEA. In DNA, the CDR3 is TGCAGCGTCGAGGAGGGGGGACTGGAGCAGTTCTTC. Translation: CSVEEGGLEQFF.

J is TRBJ1-3 and V is TRBV20-1; 8 positions agree with TRBD1. The CDR3 spans 16 residues. Per the germline V gene, CDR1 is DFQATT and CDR2 is SNEGSKA (reference sequence). J was trimmed by 0 bases and V by 1 base; bases with no gene match: 5. In DNA, the CDR3 is TGCAGTGCTAGAGGTTGGACAGGGCCCTCTGGAAACACCATATATTTT. The encoded protein is CSARGWTGPSGNTIYF.

This clonotype was observed a few times. The CDR3 nucleotides read TGTGCCAGCAGTTTAGGGGGGCAGGGTGTGAATTCACCCCTCCACTTT. This codes for CASSLGGQGVNSPLHF. This chain links TRBV12-3 or TRBV12-4 with TRBJ1-6, with TRBD1 as a possible D gene (6 bases). The CDR3 spans 16 residues. V was cut by 1 base and J by 7 bases, with 14 bases left in between.

There are a few counts of this clonotype. The chain recombines TRBV4-2 with TRBJ1-4; D might be TRBD1 (5 bases). The CDR3 length is 15 residues. V was trimmed by 0 bases and J by 8 bases, leaving 13 bases between them. Per the germline V gene, CDR1 is LGHNA and CDR2 is YNFKEQ. CDR3 bases: TGTGCCAGCAGCCAAGAAGGGACGCGGGGCGAAAAACTGTTTTTT. It encodes CASSQEGTRGEKLFF.

This clonotype was seen ten or more times. The rearrangement links TRBV28 to TRBJ2-7; TRBD1 aligns across 11 bases. There are 15 residues in the CDR3. CDR1 MDHEN and CDR2 SYDVKM come from the germline V gene. Trimming took 4 bases from V and 3 from J; bases not matched to a gene: 5. Here the CDR3 reads CASSSGTGGGYEQYF. CDR3 nucleotides: TGTGCCAGCAGTTCAGGGACAGGGGGAGGCTACGAGCAGTACTTC.

This clonotype was recorded at least ten times. The chain couples TRBV27 to TRBJ1-5; weak D call: TRBD1 (5 bases). Germline V CDR1 and CDR2: MNHEY, SMNVEV (reference sequence). The V and J ends lost 1 base and 8 bases respectively, with 6 bases between them. There are 12 residues in the CDR3. DNA for the CDR3: TGTGCCAGCAGTTTATTAGGGGAGCCCCAGCATTTT. This sequence encodes CASSLLGEPQHF.

Only a few counts were recorded for this clonotype. The chain couples TRBV12-3 or TRBV12-4 to TRBJ2-1; 10 bases fit TRBD2. CDR3 length equals 15 residues. Trimming removed 6 bases from V and 10 bases from J; junction bases left unmatched: 12. As DNA, the CDR3 is TGTGCCAGCAGCCTCTCCGGTAGCGGGGGGCAGGAGCAGTTCTTC. Translation gives CASSLSGSGGQEQFF.

A word on this clonotype: One end of the junction does not line up with germline, which may come from a read error. CDR3 residues: CASSVRTDSGNTMYF. For the CDR3, the DNA is TGTGCCAGCAGCGTTCGGACGGACTCTGGAAACACCATGTATTTT. The V call is TRBV7-9, the J call TRBJ1-3; no clear D gene. The germline gives CDR1 SEHNR, CDR2 FQNEAQ (reference sequence). This CDR3 is built from 15 residues.

The sample holds a few counts of this clonotype. This rearrangement joins TRBV28 to TRBJ2-7, with a weak D call TRBD1 (5 bases). This CDR3 spans 14 amino acids. Trimming left V 5 bases short and J 0 bases short, with 11 bases between. Germline V gives CDR1 MDHEN, CDR2 SYDVKM. The CDR3 DNA is TGTGCCAGCAGTGATAACAGGCCCTCCTACGAGCAGTACTTC. Its translation is CASSDNRPSYEQYF.

This clonotype was recorded many times. V and J are TRBV15 and TRBJ2-3, with TRBD2 matching 7 bases. Germline loops: CDR1 LNHNV, CDR2 YYDKDF (reference sequence). The CDR3 is 15 amino acids. V was clipped by 3 bases and J by 3 bases; unmatched bases: 6. The CDR3 bases are TGTGCCACCAGCAGGGGGGGGGGTAAGACAGATACGCAGTATTTT. It encodes CATSRGGGKTDTQYF.

The gene calls are TRBV12-3 or TRBV12-4 and TRBJ2-7, with D tentatively TRBD2 (7 bases). With 6 bases removed from V and 2 bases from J, the gap between germline ends came to 17 bases. This CDR3 contains 15 residues. The CDR3 here is CASSDYGGATYEQYF. The CDR3 bases are TGTGCCAGCAGCGATTATGGGGGGGCAACCTACGAGCAGTACTTC.

This clonotype was seen repeatedly, ten times or more. This chain joins TRBV7-2 and TRBJ2-5; a weak D match, TRBD1 (6 bases). V was shortened by 5 bases and J by 3 bases, with 10 bases between the two germline ends. CDR1 and CDR2 from the germline V gene are SGHTA and FQGNSA. The CDR3 contains 13 residues. CDR3 protein: CASSPDRKETQYF. CDR3 DNA: TGTGCCAGCAGCCCCGACAGGAAAGAGACCCAGTACTTC.

The CDR3 loop reads CASSLGRRFYEQYF. The CDR3 DNA follows: TGTGCCAGCAGTTTAGGCCGCAGGTTCTACGAGCAGTACTTC. The rearrangement uses TRBV12-3 or TRBV12-4 and TRBJ2-7; D uncertain. The V end was cut by 1 base, the J end by 3 bases, with 10 bases between. This CDR3 region has 14 residues.

The rearrangement uses TRBV29-1 and TRBJ2-1; the match to TRBD2 covers 11 bases. Per the germline V gene, CDR1 is SQVTM and CDR2 is ANQGSEA. V shed 3 bases and J 0 bases; nucleotides not matched to a gene: 1. The CDR3 loop spans 15 amino acids. CDR3: CSVDLAGGSYNEQFF. DNA of the CDR3: TGCAGCGTTGACCTAGCGGGGGGCTCCTACAATGAGCAGTTCTTC.

The rearrangement uses TRBV9 and TRBJ1-1; D not certain. CDR1 and CDR2 (germline): SGDLS, YYNGEE. CDR3 length: 15 residues. Trimming pared 3 bases from V and 4 bases from J, leaving 16 bases between. The CDR3 reads CASSEWTEGGTEAFF. The CDR3 region has the DNA TGTGCCAGCAGCGAGTGGACGGAGGGCGGCACTGAAGCTTTCTTT.